This T cell receptor beta chain came from a study of T-cell memory formation after mild COVID-19. Turning to the study itself: Among the donors, TCR clusters were largely specific to each donor.

The CDR3 has 13 amino acids. Germline lookup yields CDR1 MGHRA and CDR2 YSYEKL. Trimming left V 3 bases short and J 2 bases short, with 7 bases between. TCRdb fed the 5' RACE reads into MiXCR, producing one record per CDR3 protein. The sample has approximately 180,000 distinct CDR3 sequences; roughly 17% are singletons. The origin of this receptor is an adult woman who had mild COVID-19 (a few samples of this study predate the infection). Cell type and time point are not known. Sample: PBMCs or a T cell subset sorted from them (not recorded which). The chain couples TRBV4-1 to TRBJ1-2; D gene ambiguous. CDR3 residues: CASSQYSNYGYTF. CDR3 nucleotides: TGCGCCAGCAGCCAGTATTCGAACTATGGCTACACCTTC.